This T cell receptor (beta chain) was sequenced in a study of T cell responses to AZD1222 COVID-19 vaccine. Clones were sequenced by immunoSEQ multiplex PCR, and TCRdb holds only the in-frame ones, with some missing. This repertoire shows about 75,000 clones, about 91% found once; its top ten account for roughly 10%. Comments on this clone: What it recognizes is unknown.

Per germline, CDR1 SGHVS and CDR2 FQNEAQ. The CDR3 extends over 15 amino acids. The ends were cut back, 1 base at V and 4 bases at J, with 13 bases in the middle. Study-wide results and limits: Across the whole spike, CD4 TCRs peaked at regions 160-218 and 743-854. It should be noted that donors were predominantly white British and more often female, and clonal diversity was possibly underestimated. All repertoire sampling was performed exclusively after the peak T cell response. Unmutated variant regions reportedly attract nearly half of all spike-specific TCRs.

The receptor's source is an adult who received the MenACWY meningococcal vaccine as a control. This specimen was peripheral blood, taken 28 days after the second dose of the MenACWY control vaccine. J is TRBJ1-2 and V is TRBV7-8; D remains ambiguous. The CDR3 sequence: CASSLGTDRTYGYTF. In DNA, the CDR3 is TGTGCCAGCAGCTTAGGAACGGACCGAACCTATGGCTACACCTTC.